Listed here are 16 T cell receptor beta chains from one sample, sequenced in a study of shared clonotypes between healthy human individuals (dated by TCRdb to 2019 to 2021). The protocol used for the library was the immunoSEQ multiplex PCR assay. TCRdb retrieved this table from immuneACCESS and kept in-frame rearrangements only. Not all clones are present; in checked studies, unresolved V genes account for under half, and no reason is known for the remainder. The sample includes more than 2 million clones, with under 97% observed a single time. More than 0.1% of the sample lies in the top ten. The sequencing input was naive CD4+ T cells sorted from blood. Explained via the paper, the cell subset or site label denotes: CD45RA+ positively selected. These receptors originate from a man between 18 and 35 years old in good health.

The chain is built from TRBV5-1 and TRBJ2-1; weak D call: TRBD2 (5 bases). Trimming cost V 0 bases and J 6 bases, with 16 bases left between them. The CDR3 contains 16 residues. Germline-derived CDR1 and CDR2 are SGHRS and YFSETQ. The CDR3 DNA reads as TGCGCCAGCAGCTTGGTTTCCAGGACTCGCGGCAATGAGCAGTTCTTC. It translates to CASSLVSRTRGNEQFF.

As concerns this clone: The same CDR3 arises from other DNA sequences in this sample as well. The V gene is TRBV18, the J gene TRBJ1-3, with D perhaps TRBD1 (5 bases). Germline V gene sequence: CDR1 KGHSH, CDR2 LQKENI. The CDR3 is 15 amino acids. V lost 2 bases, J lost 0 bases, and 8 bases lay in between. The CDR3 sequence is CASSPWGSSGNTIYF. The CDR3 coding sequence is TGTGCCAGCTCACCATGGGGGAGCTCTGGAAACACCATATATTTT.

The rearrangement links TRBV25-1 to TRBJ2-2; D possibly corresponds to TRBD1 (5 bases). Germline values: CDR1 MGHDK, CDR2 SYGVNS. Trimming took 6 bases from V and 7 from J, leaving 18 bases between them. The CDR3 length is 15 residues. The CDR3 bases are TGTGCCAGCAGCCTTGACAGACCCTCTGGCGGGGAGCTGTTTTTT. It encodes CASSLDRPSGGELFF.

This sequence joins TRBV9 and TRBJ1-3, with D hard to call. The V end lost 7 bases, the J end lost 0 bases, and 11 bases lay between the germline ends. The CDR3 contains 14 residues. Germline CDR1 reads SGDLS; CDR2 reads YYNGEE. The chain's CDR3 is CASAGRTSGNTIYF. Here the CDR3 DNA reads TGTGCCAGCGCTGGACGGACCTCTGGAAACACCATATATTTT.

The rearrangement uses TRBV20-1 and TRBJ1-2, with D unresolved. Germline V CDR1 and CDR2: DFQATT, SNEGSKA (reference sequence). The CDR3 is made up of 11 amino acids. Trimming shortened V by 5 bases and J by 8 bases, and 12 bases separated the two germline ends. CDR3 DNA: TGCAGTGCTGAAGGGTTGACGGGCTACACCTTC. This codes for CSAEGLTGYTF.

J is TRBJ2-3 and V is TRBV7-2, with 9 bases matching TRBD2. Germline V gene data show CDR1 as SGHTA and CDR2 as FQGNSA. The CDR3 length is 15 residues. After removal of 3 bases from V and 5 bases from J, the junction contained 6 bases not matched to a gene. CDR3 DNA sequence: TGTGCCAGCAGCTTCGGCGGGAGGGCCGTAGATACGCAGTATTTT. Translated: CASSFGGRAVDTQYF.

CDR3 amino acids: CASSEGTGLESAFF. CDR3 DNA sequence: TGTGCCAGCAGTGAAGGGACGGGCTTGGAGTCGGCTTTCTTT. The chain couples TRBV2 to TRBJ1-1; D remains ambiguous. This CDR3 has 14 residues. The germline V gene has CDR1 SNHLY and CDR2 FYNNEI. The V gene lost 1 base and the J gene lost 11 bases, with 17 bases spanning the gap.

This chain links TRBV7-9 with TRBJ2-1; TRBD1 is a possible D gene (6 bases). Germline V gene lookup returns CDR1 SEHNR and CDR2 FQNEAQ (reference sequence). There are 16 residues in the CDR3. Trimming removed 5 bases at V and 6 bases at J, with 20 bases between. CDR3 loop: CASSPRGVQGSNEQFF. DNA for the CDR3: TGTGCCAGCAGCCCTAGAGGCGTCCAGGGGAGCAATGAGCAGTTCTTC.

A remark on this clone: Other DNA sequences in the same sample also yield this CDR3. V and J are TRBV5-1 and TRBJ1-2; D is possibly TRBD1 (5 bases). Germline V CDR1 and CDR2: SGHRS, YFSETQ. The V gene lost 1 base and the J gene lost 8 bases, with 9 bases spanning the gap. The CDR3 consists of 12 residues. The CDR3 DNA reads TGCGCCAGCAGCTTGCCGGGGGACGGCTACACCTTC. Translation gives CASSLPGDGYTF.

The chain has TRBV15 and TRBJ1-4; D is unclear. The CDR3 loop spans 13 amino acids. Looked up from germline, CDR1 is LNHNV and CDR2 is YYDKDF (reference sequence). V was shortened by 4 bases and J by 4 bases, with 7 bases between the two germline ends. The CDR3 protein is CATSIQSNEKLFF. The CDR3 region has the DNA TGTGCCACCAGCATACAGAGTAATGAAAAACTGTTTTTT.

V gene TRBV19 combines with J gene TRBJ1-1; D unclear. CDR1 is LNHDA and CDR2 is SQIVND in the germline V gene (reference sequence). There are 13 residues in the CDR3. V was trimmed by 6 bases and J by 4 bases, leaving 12 bases between them. In DNA, the CDR3 is TGTGCCAGTAGAATATCGGAGTCCACTGAAGCTTTCTTT. The encoded protein is CASRISESTEAFF.

The V and J genes are TRBV7-2 and TRBJ2-7; TRBD2 matches 11 bases. This CDR3 has 16 residues. The germline gives CDR1 SGHTA, CDR2 FQGNSA. J lost 0 bases, V lost 5 bases, and 6 bases had no gene match. CDR3 in amino acids: CASSRSGTSGSYEQYF. DNA of the CDR3: TGTGCCAGCAGCCGATCCGGGACTAGCGGCTCCTACGAGCAGTACTTC.

The CDR3 region has the DNA TGTGCCATCAGTGAGGTCAGGGAAACCTCTGGAAACACCATATATTTT. Amino acids: CAISEVRETSGNTIYF. The chain combines TRBV10-3 with TRBJ1-3, with D maybe TRBD1 (5 bases). Between the trimmed V and J ends, which lost 2 bases and 0 bases, there was a span of 11 bases. This CDR3 is built from 16 residues. Per the germline V gene, CDR1 is ENHRY and CDR2 is SYGVKD.

The chain links TRBV6-5 to TRBJ2-5, with 7 bases lining up with TRBD1. The V gene end was trimmed by 6 bases and the J gene end by 3 bases; junction bases not matched to a gene: 7. Looked up from germline, CDR1 is MNHEY and CDR2 is SVGAGI. CDR3 length equals 14 residues. CDR3 protein: CASRRGGQEETQYF. In DNA form, the CDR3 reads TGTGCCAGCAGACGCGGCGGACAGGAAGAGACCCAGTACTTC.

V and J are TRBV30 and TRBJ2-5; D uncertain. From germline, CDR1 is GTSNPN and CDR2 SVGIG (reference sequence). The CDR3 is 14 residues long. The V end was cut by 0 bases, the J end by 5 bases, with 13 bases between. The CDR3 nucleotides are TGTGCCTGGAGTGTAGGTTTGCGTGGGGAGACCCAGTACTTC. This sequence encodes CAWSVGLRGETQYF.

This clone was seen more than once but under ten times. This chain uses TRBV30 with TRBJ2-2, with a weak D call TRBD1 (7 bases). V lost 0 bases, J lost 13 bases, and 21 bases lay in between. The CDR3 totals 15 residues. Germline V gene lookup returns CDR1 GTSNPN and CDR2 SVGIG (reference sequence). CDR3 nucleotides: TGTGCCTGGAGTGTACAGGGGACTGTCCCTCTACCGCTGTTTTTT. This translates into CAWSVQGTVPLPLFF.